This T cell receptor (beta chain) came from a study of tumor and adjacent non-tumor tissue in lung cancer. Study details: Aged 31 to 76 years, patients included nine to ten men and a few women with stage I to III disease. Around 4.4 million productive TCRbeta reads were obtained per sample on average.

The V gene lost 3 bases and the J gene lost 7 bases, with 13 bases spanning the gap. The germline V gene has CDR1 SQVTM and CDR2 ANQGSEA. This CDR3 spans 13 amino acids. Three rounds of nested PCR, following a modified ARM-PCR protocol, produced the TCRbeta library. One entry per CDR3 protein results from TCRdb running MiXCR on the multiplex PCR reads. The sample shows 75,000 to 95,000 distinct CDR3 sequences, less than 75% of them seen only once. This clonotype was seen ten or more times. Its antigen is currently unknown. No cell sorting was done before RNA was extracted from the tissue. Overall study results and limits: Compared with tumor, normal lung showed significantly lower TCR diversity. Tumor TCR diversity, when higher, was linked to shorter survival.

The sequence derives from a man between 60 and 75 years old with non-small cell lung cancer. The sequenced sample consisted of lung tumor tissue. The V and J genes are TRBV29-1 and TRBJ2-1; TRBD1 might be the D (5 bases). Written as DNA, the CDR3 is TGCAGCGTTGACGGTCAGGGTGGTAATGAGCAGTTCTTC. Its protein is CSVDGQGGNEQFF.